Sequencing of this T cell receptor (beta chain) was carried out in a study of T cells expressing NK-cell markers. TCRdb re-called the 5' RACE reads, yielding one record per CDR3 amino acid sequence without DNA. Its listing shows approximately 550,000 distinct CDR3 sequences. Of note for this clonotype: What it binds is unknown.

Notes on the study in general: Where a handful of donors were concerned, these clonotypes also led the CD3+CD56-NKG2C+ fraction.

Input material: blood T cells: a sorted CD56 or NKG2C T cell subset, CD4+ or CD8+ T cells, or bulk PBMC T cells (not recorded which). The TCR originated in a man younger than 30 in good health.

CDR3 protein: CASSLEIAGSGEQFF. The V and J genes are TRBV7-7 and TRBJ2-1; TCRdb indicates TRBD2, and absent DNA this call remains unverified. The germline gives CDR1 SSHAT, CDR2 FNYEAQ (reference sequence). The CDR3 contains 15 residues.